This entry is about one T cell receptor (beta chain). TCRdb's copy holds only in-frame clones and misses some; the assay was immunoSEQ multiplex PCR. The table includes some 2,200 clones, 87% detected once. In germline, CDR1 is MNHNS, CDR2 SASEGT. Trimming removed 2 bases at V and 0 bases at J, with 13 bases between. This CDR3 comprises 17 residues. The data stem from a study of stem cell transplantation in POMP-related autoinflammatory disease. The receptor was derived from a human patient with POMP-related autoinflammation and immune dysregulation (PRAID). Some T cells may possibly be graft donor cells. This specimen was Tregs from PBMCs, taken after stem cell transplantation. The rearrangement uses TRBV6-1 and TRBJ1-4, with D unclear. This CDR3 is CASSENPRFATNEKLFF. The CDR3 nucleotides read TGTGCCAGCAGTGAAAACCCTAGGTTTGCAACTAATGAAAAACTGTTTTTT.